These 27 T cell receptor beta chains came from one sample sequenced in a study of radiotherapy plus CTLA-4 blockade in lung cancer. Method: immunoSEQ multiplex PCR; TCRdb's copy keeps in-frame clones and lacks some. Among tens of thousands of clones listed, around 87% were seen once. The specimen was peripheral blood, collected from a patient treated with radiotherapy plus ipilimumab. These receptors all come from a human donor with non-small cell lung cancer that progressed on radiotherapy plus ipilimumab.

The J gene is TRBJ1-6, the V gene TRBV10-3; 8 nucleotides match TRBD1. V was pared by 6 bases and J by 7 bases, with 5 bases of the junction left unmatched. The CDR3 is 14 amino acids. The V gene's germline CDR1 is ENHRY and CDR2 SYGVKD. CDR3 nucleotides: TGTGCCATCAGCCAGGGGGCGCGGAATTCACCCCTCCACTTT. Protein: CAISQGARNSPLHF.

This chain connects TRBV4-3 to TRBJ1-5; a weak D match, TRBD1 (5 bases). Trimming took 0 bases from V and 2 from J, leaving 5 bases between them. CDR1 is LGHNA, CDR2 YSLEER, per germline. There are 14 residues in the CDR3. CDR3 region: CASSQETGNQPQHF. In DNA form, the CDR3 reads TGCGCCAGCAGCCAAGAGACAGGCAATCAGCCCCAGCATTTT.

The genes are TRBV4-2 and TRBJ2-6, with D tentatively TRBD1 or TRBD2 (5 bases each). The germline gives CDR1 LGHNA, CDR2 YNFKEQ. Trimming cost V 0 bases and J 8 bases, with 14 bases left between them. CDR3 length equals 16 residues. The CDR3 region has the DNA TGTGCCAGCAGCCAAGATGGGACCGTCTTAACCAACGTCCTGACTTTC. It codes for CASSQDGTVLTNVLTF.

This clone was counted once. The CDR3 sequence: CASSLDPPGFITGELFF. The CDR3 DNA reads TGTGCCAGCAGTTTAGACCCCCCAGGGTTTATCACCGGGGAGCTGTTTTTT. The chain carries TRBV27 and TRBJ2-2, with a tentative D call TRBD1 (5 bases). Germline CDR1 MNHEY, CDR2 SMNVEV (reference sequence). The CDR3 consists of 17 residues. V lost 2 bases and J lost 4, with 17 bases in between.

Here the CDR3 DNA reads TGTGCCAGCTGCCGGACAGGGGGCGTAGATACGCAGTATTTT. This codes for CASCRTGGVDTQYF. The chain recombines TRBV2 with TRBJ2-3; 11 positions agree with TRBD1. CDR3 size: 14 residues. The germline V gene has CDR1 SNHLY and CDR2 FYNNEI. V was pared by 8 bases and J by 5 bases, with 6 bases of the junction left unmatched. The variable domain in full, with the rest retrieved from reference TRBV2 and TRBJ2-3, is EPEVTQTPSHQVTQMGQEVILRCVPISNHLYFYWYRQILGQKVEFLVSFYNNEISEKSEIFDDQFSVERPDGSNFTLKIRSTKLEDSAMYFCASCRTGGVDTQYFGPGTRLTVL.

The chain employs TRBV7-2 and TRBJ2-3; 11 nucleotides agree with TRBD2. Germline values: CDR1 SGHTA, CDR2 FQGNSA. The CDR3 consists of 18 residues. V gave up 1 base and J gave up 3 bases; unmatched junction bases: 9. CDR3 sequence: CASSLGVLAGARTDTQYF. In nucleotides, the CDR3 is TGTGCCAGCAGCTTAGGGGTACTAGCGGGGGCCAGAACAGATACGCAGTATTTT.

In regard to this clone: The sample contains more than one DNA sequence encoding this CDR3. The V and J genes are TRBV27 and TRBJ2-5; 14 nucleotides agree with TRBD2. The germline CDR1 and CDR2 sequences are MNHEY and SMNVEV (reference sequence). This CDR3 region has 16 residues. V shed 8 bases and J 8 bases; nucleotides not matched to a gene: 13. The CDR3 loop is CASSTSGGASWETQYF. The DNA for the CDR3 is TGTGCCAGCTCGACTAGCGGGGGGGCTAGTTGGGAAACCCAGTACTTC.

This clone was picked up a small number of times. The CDR3 protein is CASSYSGGAGEQYF. The CDR3 DNA is TGTGCCAGCAGTTACTCAGGGGGCGCAGGCGAGCAGTACTTC. The chain links TRBV6-6 to TRBJ2-7; 7 bases map to TRBD1. This CDR3 region has 14 residues. The trim removed 0 bases at V and 6 bases at J, leaving 5 bases unmatched. Per the germline V gene, CDR1 is MNHNY and CDR2 is SVGAGI (reference sequence).

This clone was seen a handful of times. The CDR3 loop is CASSPGTGYSEQYF. In DNA form, the CDR3 reads TGTGCCAGCAGCCCGGGGACAGGGTACAGCGAGCAGTACTTC. V gene TRBV7-8 combines with J gene TRBJ2-7; 9 bases align to TRBD1. The CDR3 has 14 amino acids. The germline V gene has CDR1 SGHVS and CDR2 FQNEAQ. The V gene end was trimmed by 5 bases and the J gene end by 6 bases; junction bases not matched to a gene: 8.

The CDR3: CASSRTSGNNEQFF. CDR3 in DNA: TGTGCCAGCAGCCGGACTAGCGGTAACAATGAGCAGTTCTTC. The chain uses TRBV11-2 and TRBJ2-1; the match to TRBD2 covers 10 bases. This CDR3 is 14 amino acids long. Germline assignment: CDR1 SGHAT and CDR2 FQNNGV. The V segment lost 5 bases and the J segment 5 bases; nucleotides outside the gene matches: 3. The variable domain in full, completed from reference TRBV11-2 and TRBJ2-1, reads EAGVAQSPRYKIIEKRQSVAFWCNPISGHATLYWYQQILGQGPKLLIQFQNNGVVDDSQLPKDRFSAERLKGVDSTLKIQPAKLEDSAVYLCASSRTSGNNEQFFGPGTRLTVL.

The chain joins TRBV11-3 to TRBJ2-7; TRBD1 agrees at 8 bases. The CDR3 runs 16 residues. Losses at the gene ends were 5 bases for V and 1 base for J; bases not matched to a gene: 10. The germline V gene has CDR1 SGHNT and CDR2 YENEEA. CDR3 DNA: TGTGCCAGCAGCGCACTGGGACAGGAGAGATCCTACGAGCAGTACTTC. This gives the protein CASSALGQERSYEQYF. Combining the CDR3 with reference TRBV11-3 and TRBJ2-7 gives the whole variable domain EAGVVQSPRYKIIEKKQPVAFWCNPISGHNTLYWYLQNLGQGPELLIRYENEEAVDDSQLPKDRFSAERLKGVDSTLKIQPAELGDSAVYLCASSALGQERSYEQYFGPGTRLTVT.

The CDR3 sequence is CAWSVGLAEGGDTQYF. The DNA for the CDR3 is TGTGCCTGGAGTGTAGGACTAGCGGAGGGGGGGGATACGCAGTATTTT. The rearrangement uses TRBV30 and TRBJ2-3; 10 bases align to TRBD2. After removal of 0 bases from V and 6 bases from J, the junction contained 9 bases not matched to a gene. Germline CDR1 is GTSNPN and CDR2 is SVGIG (reference sequence). The CDR3 runs 16 residues.

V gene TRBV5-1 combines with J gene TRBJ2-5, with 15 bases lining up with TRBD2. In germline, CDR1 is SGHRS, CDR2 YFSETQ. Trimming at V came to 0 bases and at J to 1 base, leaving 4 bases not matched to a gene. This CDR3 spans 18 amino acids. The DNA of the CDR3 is TGCGCCAGCAGCTTGGAGGGGACTAGCGGGGGGAGCCAAGAGACCCAGTACTTC. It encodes CASSLEGTSGGSQETQYF. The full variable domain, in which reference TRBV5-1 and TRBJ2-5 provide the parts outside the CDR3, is KAGVTQTPRYLIKTRGQQVTLSCSPISGHRSVSWYQQTPGQGLQFLFEYFSETQRNKGNFPGRFSGRQFSNSRSEMNVSTLELGDSALYLCASSLEGTSGGSQETQYFGPGTRLLVL.

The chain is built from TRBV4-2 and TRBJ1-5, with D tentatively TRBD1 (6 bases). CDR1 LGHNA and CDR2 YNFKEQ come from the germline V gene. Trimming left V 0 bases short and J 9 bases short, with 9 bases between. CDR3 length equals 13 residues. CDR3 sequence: CASSQDGGRPQHF. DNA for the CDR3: TGTGCCAGCAGCCAAGATGGGGGGCGGCCCCAGCATTTT.

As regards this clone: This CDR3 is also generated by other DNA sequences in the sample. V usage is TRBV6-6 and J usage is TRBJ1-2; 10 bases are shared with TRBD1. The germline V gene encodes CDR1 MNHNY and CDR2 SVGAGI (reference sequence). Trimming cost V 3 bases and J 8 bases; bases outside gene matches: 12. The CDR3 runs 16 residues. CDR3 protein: CASSYGVGDRGYGYTF. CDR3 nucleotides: TGTGCCAGCAGTTATGGGGTTGGGGACAGGGGCTACGGCTACACCTTC.

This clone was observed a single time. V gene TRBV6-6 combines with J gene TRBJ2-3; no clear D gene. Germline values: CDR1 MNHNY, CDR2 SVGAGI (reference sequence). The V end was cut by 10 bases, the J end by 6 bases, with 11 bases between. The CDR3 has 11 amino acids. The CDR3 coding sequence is TGTGCCACACTTTGGTGGGATACGCAGTATTTT. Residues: CATLWWDTQYF.

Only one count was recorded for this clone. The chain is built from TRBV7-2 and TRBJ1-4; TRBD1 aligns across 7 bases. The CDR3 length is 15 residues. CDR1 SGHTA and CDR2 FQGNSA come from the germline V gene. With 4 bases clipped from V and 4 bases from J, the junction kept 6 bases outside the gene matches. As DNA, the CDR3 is TGTGCCAGCAGCTCTACCAGGGGGAATAATGAAAAACTGTTTTTT. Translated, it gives CASSSTRGNNEKLFF.

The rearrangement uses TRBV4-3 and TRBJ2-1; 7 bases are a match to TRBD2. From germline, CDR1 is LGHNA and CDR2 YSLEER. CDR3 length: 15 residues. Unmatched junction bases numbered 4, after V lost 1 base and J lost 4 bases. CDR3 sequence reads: CASSQGEGVYNEQFF. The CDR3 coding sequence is TGCGCCAGCAGCCAAGGGGAGGGTGTATACAATGAGCAGTTCTTC.

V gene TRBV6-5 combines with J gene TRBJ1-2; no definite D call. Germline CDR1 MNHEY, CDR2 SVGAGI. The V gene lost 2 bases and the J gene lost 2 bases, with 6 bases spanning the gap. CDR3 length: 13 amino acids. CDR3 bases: TGTGCCAGCAGTTACCAGTTCAACTATGGCTACACCTTC. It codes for CASSYQFNYGYTF.

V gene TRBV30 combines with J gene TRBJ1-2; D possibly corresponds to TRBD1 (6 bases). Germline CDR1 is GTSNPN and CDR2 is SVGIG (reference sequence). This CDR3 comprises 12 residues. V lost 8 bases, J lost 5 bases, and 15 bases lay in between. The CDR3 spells CASAQGRYGYTF. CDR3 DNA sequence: TGTGCCAGCGCCCAGGGGCGGTATGGCTACACCTTC.

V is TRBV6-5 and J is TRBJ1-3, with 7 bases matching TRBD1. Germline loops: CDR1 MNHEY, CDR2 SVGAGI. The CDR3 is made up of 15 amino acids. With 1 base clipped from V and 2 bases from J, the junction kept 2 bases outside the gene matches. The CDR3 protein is CASSYLTGTGNTIYF. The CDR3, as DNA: TGTGCCAGCAGTTACTTGACAGGGACTGGAAACACCATATATTTT.

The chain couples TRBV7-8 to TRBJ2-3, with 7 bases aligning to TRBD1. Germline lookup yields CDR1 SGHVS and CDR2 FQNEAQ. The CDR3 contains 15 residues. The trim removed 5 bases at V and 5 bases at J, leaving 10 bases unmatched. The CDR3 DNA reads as TGTGCCAGCAGCCGCCGGGACAGATTAAAAGATACGCAGTATTTT. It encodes CASSRRDRLKDTQYF.

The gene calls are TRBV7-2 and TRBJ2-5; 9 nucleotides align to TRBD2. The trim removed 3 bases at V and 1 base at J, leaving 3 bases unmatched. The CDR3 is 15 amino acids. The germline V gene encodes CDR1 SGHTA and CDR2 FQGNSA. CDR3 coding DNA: TGTGCCAGCAGCTTTATGACTAGCGGCCAAGAGACCCAGTACTTC. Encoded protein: CASSFMTSGQETQYF.

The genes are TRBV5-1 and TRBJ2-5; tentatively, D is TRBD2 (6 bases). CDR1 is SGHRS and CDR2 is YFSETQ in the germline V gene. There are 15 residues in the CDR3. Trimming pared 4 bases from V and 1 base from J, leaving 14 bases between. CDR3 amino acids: CASSPGAGTQETQYF. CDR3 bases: TGCGCCAGCAGCCCTGGGGCGGGGACCCAAGAGACCCAGTACTTC.

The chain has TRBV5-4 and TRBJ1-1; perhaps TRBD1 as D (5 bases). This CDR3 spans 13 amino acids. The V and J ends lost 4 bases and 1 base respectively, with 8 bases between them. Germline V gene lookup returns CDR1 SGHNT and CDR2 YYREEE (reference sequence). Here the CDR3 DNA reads TGTGCCAGCAGCATCACAGGGAACACTGAAGCTTTCTTT. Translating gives CASSITGNTEAFF.

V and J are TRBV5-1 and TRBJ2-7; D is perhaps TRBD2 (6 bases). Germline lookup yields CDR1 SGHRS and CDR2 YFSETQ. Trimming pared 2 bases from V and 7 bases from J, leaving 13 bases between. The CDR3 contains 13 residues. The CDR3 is CASSFAWDWEQYF. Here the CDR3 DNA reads TGCGCCAGCAGCTTTGCGTGGGACTGGGAGCAGTACTTC.

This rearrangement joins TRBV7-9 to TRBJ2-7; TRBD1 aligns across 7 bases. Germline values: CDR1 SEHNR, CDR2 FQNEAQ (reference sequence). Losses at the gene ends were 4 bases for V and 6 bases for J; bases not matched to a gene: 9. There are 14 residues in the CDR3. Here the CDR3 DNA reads TGTGCCAGCAGCTCCTCGGGACAGTTAGGCGAGCAGTACTTC. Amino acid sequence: CASSSSGQLGEQYF.